The 13 T cell receptor beta chains reported below all come from one sample, sequenced in a study of human T cells and chemical hapten exposure. TCRdb fed the RACE reads into MiXCR, producing one record per CDR3 protein. The profile covers fewer than 60,000 distinct CDR3 sequences, with roughly 10% appearing a single time and 3% to 4.5% taken by the ten largest. Time point of the sample: pre-sensitization, week 0. Treatment defined: therapeutic diphenylcyclopropenone sensitization with weekly scalp DPC. Sequencing used whole blood, obtained in connection with sensitization to the hapten diphenylcyclopropenone (DPC). Receptors originate from a woman aged 40 to 49 with alopecia areata. Some clones in this sample may be carry-over from other donors' samples.

This clonotype was detected many times. The chain links TRBV27 to TRBJ2-7; 7 bases line up with TRBD2. The CDR3 covers 13 residues. V gave up 6 bases and J gave up 5 bases; unmatched junction bases: 7. Germline values: CDR1 MNHEY, CDR2 SMNVEV (reference sequence). In DNA, the CDR3 is TGTGCCAGCAGCCTGCGACTAGCACACGAGCAGTACTTC. Residues: CASSLRLAHEQYF.

Many counts were recorded for this clonotype. V and J are TRBV28 and TRBJ2-1; D unclear. From germline, CDR1 is MDHEN and CDR2 SYDVKM. Trimming stripped 6 bases from V and 5 bases from J, with 14 bases between. CDR3 length: 14 residues. The CDR3 DNA reads TGTGCCAGCAGGCCGCACTTCCTTCACAATGAGCAGTTCTTC. Translated: CASRPHFLHNEQFF.

J is TRBJ2-3 and V is TRBV29-1, with a weak D call TRBD1 (6 bases). Germline values: CDR1 SQVTM, CDR2 ANQGSEA. The CDR3 is 13 amino acids. The CDR3 bases are TGCACCGTGGCGGCAGGGGGCACAGATACGCAGTATTTT. It codes for CTVAAGGTDTQYF.

This clonotype was observed a handful of times. The J gene is TRBJ1-3, the V gene TRBV7-3; the D gene is possibly TRBD1 (5 bases). V dropped 5 bases and J dropped 4 bases, with 12 bases sitting between them. This CDR3 has 14 amino acids. CDR1 and CDR2 (germline): SGHTA, FQGTGA. CDR3 amino acids: CASSPSGLGNTIYF. In DNA, the CDR3 is TGTGCCAGCAGCCCATCGGGGCTGGGAAACACCATATATTTT.

V is TRBV4-2 and J is TRBJ1-3; D not certain. V was clipped by 1 base and J by 0 bases, with 7 bases between them. The CDR3 has 15 amino acids. Germline V lookup: CDR1 LGHNA, CDR2 YNFKEQ. The CDR3 nucleotides are TGTGCCAGCAGCCAAGGCGGCAGCTCTGGAAACACCATATATTTT. Encoded protein: CASSQGGSSGNTIYF.

This clonotype was counted between two and nine times. The chain employs TRBV30 and TRBJ1-1, with no clear D. Germline assignment: CDR1 GTSNPN and CDR2 SVGIG (reference sequence). The length of the CDR3 is 13 residues. The ends were cut back, 0 bases at V and 0 bases at J, with 5 bases in the middle. The DNA of the CDR3 is TGTGCCTGGAGTGTAGACCTGAACACTGAAGCTTTCTTT. It translates to CAWSVDLNTEAFF.

The chain uses TRBV19 and TRBJ1-1; D gene unclear. CDR1 and CDR2 from the germline V gene are LNHDA and SQIVND (reference sequence). V was cut by 6 bases and J by 0 bases, with 11 bases left in between. CDR3 length equals 14 residues. This CDR3 reads CASRRTAMNTEAFF. CDR3 DNA sequence: TGTGCCAGTAGGAGGACTGCCATGAACACTGAAGCTTTCTTT.

The chain links TRBV11-1 to TRBJ2-6, with unresolved D. This CDR3 contains 18 residues. Trimming pared 2 bases from V and 0 bases from J, leaving 14 bases between. CDR1 is SGHAT, CDR2 FQDESV, per germline (reference sequence). The chain's CDR3 is CASSLRTTPYSGANVLTF. CDR3 in DNA: TGTGCCAGCAGCTTACGCACCACCCCCTACTCTGGGGCCAACGTCCTGACTTTC.

This clonotype appeared many times. This rearrangement joins TRBV7-2 to TRBJ1-5; no clear D. This CDR3 contains 16 residues. Germline-derived CDR1 and CDR2 are SGHTA and FQGNSA. Trimming pared 3 bases from V and 0 bases from J, leaving 12 bases between. The CDR3 bases are TGTGCCAGCAGCTTGGGCCCCCTCGGTAGCAATCAGCCCCAGCATTTT. As protein: CASSLGPLGSNQPQHF.

This clonotype was seen ten or more times. This sequence joins TRBV9 and TRBJ2-3, with 10 nucleotides matching TRBD2. The CDR3 contains 16 residues. The germline V gene encodes CDR1 SGDLS and CDR2 YYNGEE. J lost 3 bases, V lost 0 bases, and 4 bases had no gene match. The CDR3 DNA is TGTGCCAGCAGCGTAGGAGCTAGCGGGAGAACAGATACGCAGTATTTT. It encodes CASSVGASGRTDTQYF.

The chain links TRBV15 to TRBJ1-5, with a tentative D call TRBD1 (6 bases). The CDR3 loop spans 15 amino acids. CDR1 LNHNV and CDR2 YYDKDF come from the germline V gene (reference sequence). Trimming left V 6 bases short and J 6 bases short, with 18 bases between. CDR3 in amino acids: CATSPLGGLGQPQHF. The CDR3 nucleotides read TGTGCCACCAGTCCTCTCGGGGGGCTGGGTCAGCCCCAGCATTTT.

This clonotype was counted once. The rearrangement uses TRBV29-1 and TRBJ1-1; D unclear. Germline CDR1 SQVTM, CDR2 ANQGSEA. V was shortened by 5 bases and J by 5 bases, with 9 bases between the two germline ends. This CDR3 comprises 11 residues. The CDR3 is CSVPGRTEAFF. As DNA, the CDR3 is TGCAGCGTTCCGGGAAGGACTGAAGCTTTCTTT. Based on the CDR3 plus reference TRBV29-1 and TRBJ1-1, the full variable domain is SAVISQKPSRDICQRGTSLTIQCQVDSQVTMMFWYRQQPGQSLTLIATANQGSEATYESGFVIDKFPISRPNLTFSTLTVSNMSPEDSSIYLCSVPGRTEAFFGQGTRLTVV.

The sample holds many counts of this clonotype. The chain joins TRBV5-6 to TRBJ2-2; D uncertain. This CDR3 contains 14 residues. The germline V and J ends were trimmed by 4 bases and 4 bases, with 11 bases remaining between them. Germline V CDR1 and CDR2: SGHDT, YYEEEE. CDR3 nucleotide sequence: TGTGCCAGCAGCACGAGGACGTTCACCGGGGAGCTGTTTTTT. Translated, it gives CASSTRTFTGELFF.